This T cell receptor beta chain emerged from a study of control samples from healthy donors and cancer patients (TCRdb year 2020). The library was produced with the immunoSEQ multiplex PCR assay. The table was pulled from immuneACCESS by TCRdb, which kept in-frame rearrangements only. Such tables lose some clones; where checked, under half of the loss comes from unresolved V genes, and the rest has no known cause. This sample is represented by roughly 59,000 clones; under 95% of them were singletons. About 1.5% of the sample is taken by the ten largest. The junction carries 6 bases between V and J, which are trimmed by 2 bases and 2 bases respectively. The germline V gene yields KGHSH for CDR1 and LQKENI for CDR2. The CDR3 measures 13 amino acids from cysteine to phenylalanine. Here the CDR3 DNA is all that survives: 39 bases in frame from base 1. This clone was seen once. Its antigen target is currently unknown. The sample holds no much larger clone one base away, and base qualities are not on file.

The receptor was derived from a man aged 40-50 years with colorectal cancer. Sequences were obtained from PBMCs. Rearrangement joined TRBV18 to TRBJ1-1; the D gene is unclear. The DNA sequence is TGTGCCAGCTCACCAGGACTAAACACTGAAGCTTTCTTT. Translated, this is CASSPGLNTEAFF.